This TCR beta chain was captured by sequencing in a study of vaccination and CD4 T cells after COVID-19. The Oncomine TCR Beta short-read assay was what sequenced the DNA obtained from cultured CD4+ T cells. In TCRdb, the PCR reads were re-called with MiXCR into one record per CDR3 protein. This sample carries 20,000 to 25,000 distinct CDR3 sequences, about 35% of them seen once, and the ten largest clones take 8.6%. This clonotype has a handful of counts. Its antigen remains unknown. Time point: late sampling 161 to 241 days after vaccination in three convalescent patients. Specified treatment: approximately 11-day PBMC culture with coronavirus spike peptide pools or control peptides (ViraFEST assay). The CDR3 is made up of 16 amino acids. Looked up from germline, CDR1 is SGHVS and CDR2 is FQNEAQ. The V and J ends lost 3 bases and 0 bases respectively, with 9 bases between them.

The V gene is TRBV7-8, the J gene TRBJ2-6, with D perhaps TRBD1 (6 bases). Source: CD4+ T cells from blood, cultured in vitro, taken about 7 months after SARS-CoV-2 vaccination. The receptor's source is a human donor who had recovered from COVID-19. The CDR3 coding sequence is TGTGCCAGCAGCTTCACAGGGAACTCTGGGGCCAACGTCCTGACTTTC. Protein: CASSFTGNSGANVLTF.